This T cell receptor (beta chain) was found in a study of human thymus T cells. CDR1 and CDR2 (germline): SGHAT, FQNNGV. With V trimmed by 5 bases and J by 4 bases, 11 bases remained unmatched. The CDR3 extends over 17 amino acids. General study points: Related research has reported that thymic repertoires overlap highly among unrelated individuals. Apparent skewing of V and J gene usage characterized both thymic and blood repertoires.

Assay used: immunoSEQ multiplex PCR; TCRdb lists only in-frame clones, some missing. The table has roughly 77,000 clones, roughly 96% seen once. From resections taken during corrective heart surgery, the thymus tissue was obtained. Congenital heart defects were the reason for the corrective surgery that the donors, healthy Finnish infants, were having. As for this clone: The antigen is unknown.

This sequence originates from a girl under three years old with a congenital heart defect but otherwise immunologically healthy. Sequencing used thymus tissue. The J gene is TRBJ2-1, the V gene TRBV11-2, with 10 nucleotides matching TRBD2. CDR3 sequence: CASSQGATSGSYNEQFF. The CDR3 DNA follows: TGTGCCAGCAGCCAGGGGGCGACTAGCGGGTCATACAATGAGCAGTTCTTC.